This T cell receptor (beta chain) came from a study of blood T cell repertoires in COVID-19 (dated by TCRdb to about 2020). In terms of the full investigation: The collaborator samples originated in the United States, Italy and Spain and spanned the acute and convalescent phases of COVID-19. The repertoires were released in a freely available public database meant as a resource for research on the immune response to SARS-CoV-2. The material from the prospective study consisted of cDNA or gDNA derived from T cells, B-cell-depleted T cells, or PBMCs. The dataset comprised deeply sampled blood TCRbeta repertoires from subjects exposed to, actively infected with, or recovered from COVID-19. The samples were drawn from two sources: the first 160 participants of the ongoing ImmuneRACE study, and 1,254 subjects contributed by 6 global collaborators. A de-identified subject ID, COVID-19 status, age in years and sex were almost always included in the sample metadata. Where HLA class I and class II types were available, the types were taken from metadata supplied by the sample provider, not from assay-based typing. Here is what the overall study found, with its caveats: The amount of clinical and demographic metadata varied by source and participant and was provided uncurated.

Collaborating institutions collected whole blood in K2EDTA tubes following their own protocols. For TCRbeta analysis, collaborators shipped samples as frozen whole blood, isolated PBMCs, or DNA extracted from either of those sample types. Germline trimming amounts to 3 bases on V and 2 bases on J, with 11 as the count of junction bases outside the gene matches. Including cysteine and phenylalanine, the CDR3 has 18 amino acids. Only CDR3 DNA remains: 54 bases, in frame from the first base. CDR1 and CDR2 were assigned from the germline V gene (reference sequence) as DFQATT and SNEGSKA. The immunoSEQ Assay, a bias-controlled multiplex PCR, was used to amplify TCRbeta CDR3 regions from genomic DNA. As for the authors' bioinformatics: The number of nucleated cells in each sample was estimated from the amplification of reference gene primers within the assay. To quantify the absolute abundance of each unique TCRbeta CDR3 rearrangement, sequence reads were collapsed and filtered. Productive Simpson clonality was computed per sample as the square root of Simpson's diversity index over productive rearrangements. The table was pulled from immuneACCESS by TCRdb, which kept in-frame rearrangements only. Such tables lose some clones; where checked, under half of the loss comes from unresolved V genes, and the rest has no known cause. V, J and clone size reflect that table, while D and trimming were determined from the DNA. Present in this sample are about 67,000 clones, 79% of which were seen just once. Of the sample, 5.5% to 7% falls within the top ten clones.

The table lists this clone with a few counts. Its antigen target is currently unknown. No much larger clonotype is one base removed from it; base qualities were not supplied. The sequence is built from TRBV20-1 and TRBJ2-2; 11 middle bases align to TRBD2. The source of this sequence is a woman in her sixties or seventies with acute or convalescent COVID-19. Sequencing input: peripheral blood. The nucleotides are TGCAGTGCTAGTTTACCTCTAGCGGGGGGTCGAAACACCGGGGAGCTGTTTTTT. Its protein is CSASLPLAGGRNTGELFF.